This note documents a single T cell receptor (beta chain) sequence. The target antigen is unknown. The sample is drawn from a study of T cell responses to AZD1222 COVID-19 vaccine. Overall study findings and caveats: Only after the peak T cell response were repertoires sampled. Clonal diversity was possibly underestimated; the donors were predominantly white British and more often female. Seropositive status at baseline applied to only a handful of AZD1222 recipients. Per reports, nearly half of all spike-specific TCRs target regions that are unmutated in variants.

Method: immunoSEQ multiplex PCR; TCRdb's copy keeps in-frame clones and lacks some. In the table there are fewer than 130,000 clones, around 85% of which are singletons. CDR1 and CDR2 from the germline V gene are SGHRS and YFSETQ. There are 13 residues in the CDR3. V lost 0 bases and J 4 bases, leaving 7 bases between the germline ends. The specimen comprised peripheral blood, sampled on day 0 of AZD1222 vaccination. V is TRBV5-1 and J is TRBJ1-2; D remains ambiguous. The receptor's source is an adult in good health. The DNA for the CDR3 is TGCGCCAGCAGCTTGGAGTCTGGCTATGGCTACACCTTC. It translates to CASSLESGYGYTF.